One T cell receptor beta chain is described in this entry. What it recognizes is unknown. V was pared by 0 bases and J by 5 bases, with 21 bases between. The CDR3 loop spans 18 amino acids. Per germline, CDR1 MNHEY and CDR2 SVGAGI. This sample was taken from a study of response to subunit inactivated influenza vaccine. Study-level points and caveats: With each seasonal influenza vaccination, the authors suggested, few new T cells are recruited.

From the RT-PCR reads, TCRdb called clonotypes with MiXCR, one entry per CDR3 protein. Of fewer than 800,000 distinct CDR3 sequences detected, roughly 14% appear once; the ten largest clones hold roughly 11%. This sample comprised PBMCs from blood, obtained about 12 days after vaccination. The chain employs TRBV6-5 and TRBJ2-3; the D gene is possibly TRBD2 (5 bases). The receptor's source is a man aged 50-59 years who received an inactivated influenza vaccine. The chain's CDR3 is CASSYSVLLGQGLDTQYF. The CDR3 bases are TGTGCCAGCAGTTACTCGGTTTTACTAGGTCAAGGCTTAGATACGCAGTATTTT.